These 6 T cell receptor beta chains originate from one sample sequenced in a study of OX40 agonist ivuxolimab in advanced cancers. TCRdb's copy holds only in-frame clones and misses some; the assay was immunoSEQ multiplex PCR. The data contain roughly 80,000 clones, roughly 85% of them singletons. The sample in question was CD4+ or CD8+ T cells sorted from blood, obtained in a trial of the OX40 agonist ivuxolimab. The receptors shown here come from an adult with an advanced solid tumor such as melanoma, head and neck, liver or kidney cancer.

The V call is TRBV7-9, the J call TRBJ1-5; D not resolved. Germline V lookup: CDR1 SEHNR, CDR2 FQNEAQ (reference sequence). The CDR3 is made up of 15 amino acids. V was trimmed by 1 base and J by 4 bases, leaving 11 bases between them. Written as DNA, the CDR3 is TGTGCCAGCAGCTTAGGAGTCGGGGAGAATCAGCCCCAGCATTTT. Amino acid sequence: CASSLGVGENQPQHF. Full variable domain (remainder filled in from reference TRBV7-9 and TRBJ1-5): DTGVSQNPRHKITKRGQNVTFRCDPISEHNRLYWYRQTLGQGPEFLTYFQNEAQLEKSRLLSDRFSAERPKGSFSTLEIQRTEQGDSAMYLCASSLGVGENQPQHFGDGTRLSIL.

The chain links TRBV5-4 to TRBJ1-1, with unresolved D. The V end lost 5 bases, the J end lost 0 bases, and 11 bases lay between the germline ends. CDR1 SGHNT and CDR2 YYREEE come from the germline V gene (reference sequence). The CDR3 totals 14 residues. This CDR3 reads CASSGGLVNTEAFF. The CDR3 DNA reads as TGTGCCAGCAGTGGTGGTCTGGTGAACACTGAAGCTTTCTTT.

The J gene is TRBJ2-7, the V gene TRBV27, with TRBD1 matching 9 bases. Germline CDR1 and CDR2: MNHEY and SMNVEV (reference sequence). With V trimmed by 5 bases and J by 9 bases, 11 bases remained unmatched. CDR3 size: 14 residues. CDR3 region: CASSLGQGSTRQYF. CDR3 bases: TGTGCCAGCAGTCTGGGACAGGGAAGCACGAGGCAGTACTTC.

V is TRBV9 and J is TRBJ2-7, with 9 bases aligning to TRBD2. The CDR3 is 13 amino acids. Germline CDR1 SGDLS, CDR2 YYNGEE. V lost 3 bases and J lost 3; bases outside the gene matches: 1. CDR3 residues: CASSATSGYEQYF. Here the CDR3 DNA reads TGTGCCAGCAGCGCGACTAGCGGCTACGAGCAGTACTTC.

This clone was detected only once. The chain links TRBV27 to TRBJ2-3; D gene ambiguous. There are 16 residues in the CDR3. V was cut by 5 bases and J by 7 bases, with 22 bases left in between. Germline V gene sequence: CDR1 MNHEY, CDR2 SMNVEV (reference sequence). CDR3 region: CASSTSEAVQGYTQYF. In DNA form, the CDR3 reads TGTGCCAGCAGTACCTCTGAGGCCGTCCAAGGATATACGCAGTATTTT.

V is TRBV9 and J is TRBJ2-3, with D maybe TRBD2 (6 bases). Trimming took 0 bases from V and 6 from J, leaving 17 bases between them. CDR1 and CDR2 (germline): SGDLS, YYNGEE. CDR3 length equals 16 residues. This CDR3 reads CASSVGPGEYEDTQYF. CDR3 DNA: TGTGCCAGCAGCGTAGGACCGGGGGAGTACGAGGATACGCAGTATTTT.